The clone carrying this TCR beta chain was detected many times. This sample also contains other DNA sequences that code for the same CDR3. Generated by immunoSEQ multiplex PCR, the TCRdb table keeps only in-frame clones and is missing some. The sample consists of 950,000 to 1,300,000 clones, about three quarters of them appearing once. The source of the sample is a study of shared clonotypes between healthy human individuals. The TCR sequence derives from a man aged 18 to 30 in good health. The sequenced sample was memory CD4+ T cells sorted from blood. Subset noted: CD45RA-negative fraction.

CDR3 sequence (DNA): TGTGCCAGCAGTCAATTACAAGAGACCCAGTACTTC. Protein product: CASSQLQETQYF. The rearrangement joins TRBV2 to TRBJ2-5, with D uncertain. Germline V lookup: CDR1 SNHLY, CDR2 FYNNEI. The germline V and J ends were trimmed by 5 bases and 2 bases, with 6 bases remaining between them. The CDR3 totals 12 residues.